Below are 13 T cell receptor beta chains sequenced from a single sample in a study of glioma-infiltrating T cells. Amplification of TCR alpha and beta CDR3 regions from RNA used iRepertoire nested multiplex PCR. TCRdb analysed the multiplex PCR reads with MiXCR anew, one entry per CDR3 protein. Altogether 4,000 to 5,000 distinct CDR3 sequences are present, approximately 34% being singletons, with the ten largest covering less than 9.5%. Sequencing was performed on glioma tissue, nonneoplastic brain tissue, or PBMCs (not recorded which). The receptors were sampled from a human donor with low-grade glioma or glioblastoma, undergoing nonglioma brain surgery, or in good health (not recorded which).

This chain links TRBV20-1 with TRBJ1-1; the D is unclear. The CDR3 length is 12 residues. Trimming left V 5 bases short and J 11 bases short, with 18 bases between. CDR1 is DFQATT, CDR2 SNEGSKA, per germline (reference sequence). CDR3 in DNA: TGCAGTGCTGTACGGGTAAGAGTAGAGGCTTTCTTT. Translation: CSAVRVRVEAFF.

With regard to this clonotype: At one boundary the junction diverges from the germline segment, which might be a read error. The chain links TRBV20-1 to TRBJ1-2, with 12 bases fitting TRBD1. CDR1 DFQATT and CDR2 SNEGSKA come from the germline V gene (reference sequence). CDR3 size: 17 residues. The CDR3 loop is CNAQGDTGTGGYYGYTF. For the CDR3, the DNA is TGCAATGCTCAGGGGGATACAGGGACAGGGGGCTACTATGGCTACACCTTC.

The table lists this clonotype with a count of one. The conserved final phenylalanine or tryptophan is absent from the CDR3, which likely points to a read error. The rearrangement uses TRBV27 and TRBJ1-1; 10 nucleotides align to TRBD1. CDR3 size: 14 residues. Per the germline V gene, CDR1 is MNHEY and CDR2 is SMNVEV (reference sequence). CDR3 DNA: TGCGCCAGCAGCCTAGGACAGGGGGGCACTGAAGCTTTCTCT. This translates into CASSLGQGGTEAFS.

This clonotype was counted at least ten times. The chain's CDR3 is CASSQDIGGSYNEQFF. For the CDR3, the DNA is TGTGCCAGCAGCCAAGATATCGGGGGCTCCTACAATGAGCAGTTCTTC. The chain employs TRBV3-1 and TRBJ2-1, with a possible D match to TRBD2 (6 bases). The CDR3 runs 16 residues. The V end was cut by 0 bases, the J end by 0 bases, with 9 bases between. CDR1 and CDR2 (germline): LGHDT, YNNKEL (reference sequence).

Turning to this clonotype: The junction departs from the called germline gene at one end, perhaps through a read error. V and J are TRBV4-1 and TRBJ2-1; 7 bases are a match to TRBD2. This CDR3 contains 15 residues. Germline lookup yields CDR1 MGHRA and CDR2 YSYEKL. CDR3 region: CASSQLMTSTNGQFF. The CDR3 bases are TGCGCCAGCAGCCAACTGATGACTAGCACGAATGGGCAGTTCTTC.

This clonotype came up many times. The CDR3 is CASKPDGSTDTQYF. CDR3 nucleotide sequence: TGTGCCAGCAAGCCGGACGGTAGCACAGATACGCAGTATTTT. The chain is built from TRBV2 and TRBJ2-3; D ambiguous. From germline, CDR1 is SNHLY and CDR2 FYNNEI. The CDR3 covers 14 residues. Trimming pared 7 bases from V and 0 bases from J, leaving 11 bases between.

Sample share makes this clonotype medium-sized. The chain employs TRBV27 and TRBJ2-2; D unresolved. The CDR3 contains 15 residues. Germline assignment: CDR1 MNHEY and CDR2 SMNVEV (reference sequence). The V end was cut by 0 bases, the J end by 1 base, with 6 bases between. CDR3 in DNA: TGTGCCAGCAGTTTATCTACGGGGAACACCGGGGAGCTGTTTTTT. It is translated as CASSLSTGNTGELFF.

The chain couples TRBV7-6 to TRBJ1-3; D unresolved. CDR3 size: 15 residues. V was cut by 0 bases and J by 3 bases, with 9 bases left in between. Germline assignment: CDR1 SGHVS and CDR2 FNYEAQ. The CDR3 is CASSLAETVGNTIYF. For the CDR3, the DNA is TGTGCCAGCAGCTTAGCAGAGACGGTTGGAAACACCATATATTTT.

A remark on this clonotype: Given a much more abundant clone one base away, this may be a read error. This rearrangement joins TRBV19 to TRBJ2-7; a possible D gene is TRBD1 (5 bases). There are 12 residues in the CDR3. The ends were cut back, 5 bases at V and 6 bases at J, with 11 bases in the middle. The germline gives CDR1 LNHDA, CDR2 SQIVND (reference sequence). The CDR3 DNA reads TGTGCCAGTAGTGCCCAGGGAAGCGAGCAGTACTTC. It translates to CASSAQGSEQYF.

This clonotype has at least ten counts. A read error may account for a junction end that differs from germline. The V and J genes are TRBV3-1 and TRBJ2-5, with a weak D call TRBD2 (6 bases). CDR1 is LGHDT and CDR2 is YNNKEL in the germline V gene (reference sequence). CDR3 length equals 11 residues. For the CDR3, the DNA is TGTGCCAGCAGCCTTCGGGGGTCGGGGTCCTTC. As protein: CASSLRGSGSF.

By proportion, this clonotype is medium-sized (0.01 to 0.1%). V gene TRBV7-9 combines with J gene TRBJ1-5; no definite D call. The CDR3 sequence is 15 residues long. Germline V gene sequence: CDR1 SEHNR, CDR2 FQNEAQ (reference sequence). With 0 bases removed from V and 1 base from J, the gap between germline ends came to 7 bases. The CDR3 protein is CASSLAIGSNQPQHF. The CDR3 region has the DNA TGTGCCAGCAGCTTAGCGATAGGGAGCAATCAGCCCCAGCATTTT.

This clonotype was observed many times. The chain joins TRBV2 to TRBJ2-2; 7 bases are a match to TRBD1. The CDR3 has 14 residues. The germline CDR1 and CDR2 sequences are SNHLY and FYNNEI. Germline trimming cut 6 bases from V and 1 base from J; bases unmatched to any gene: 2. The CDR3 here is CASRRDRNTGELFF. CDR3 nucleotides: TGTGCCAGCAGACGGGACAGGAACACCGGGGAGCTGTTTTTT.

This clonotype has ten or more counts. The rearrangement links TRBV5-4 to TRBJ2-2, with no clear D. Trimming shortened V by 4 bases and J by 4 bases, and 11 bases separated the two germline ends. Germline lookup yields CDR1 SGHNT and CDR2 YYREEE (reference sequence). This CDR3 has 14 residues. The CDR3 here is CASSTLTATGELFF. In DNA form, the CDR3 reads TGTGCCAGCAGCACTCTTACAGCCACCGGGGAGCTGTTTTTT. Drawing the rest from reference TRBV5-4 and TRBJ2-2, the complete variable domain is ETGVTQSPTHLIKTRGQQVTLRCSSQSGHNTVSWYQQALGQGPQFIFQYYREEENGRGNFPPRFSGLQFPNYSSELNVNALELDDSALYLCASSTLTATGELFFGEGSRLTVL.